Listed below are T cell receptor beta chains from one sample, sequenced in a study of prognosis after radiotherapy for stage I lung cancer. TCRdb reanalysed the multiplex PCR reads using MiXCR and keeps one entry per CDR3 protein. The data hold tens of thousands of distinct CDR3 sequences, with about 35% observed a single time. Sample: PBMCs, taken before or after stereotactic body radiation therapy (not recorded which). These receptors originate from a donor over 45 with non-small cell lung cancer. CDR3s include the opening cysteine and the closing phenylalanine or tryptophan. Each record gives: CDR3 protein, V gene, J gene.

CASSLGSATDTQYF	TRBV5-1	TRBJ2-3
CASSERQARYGYTF	TRBV2	TRBJ1-2
CASSLLGVGGNTIYF	TRBV7-9	TRBJ1-3
CASDSDFNQPQHF	TRBV6-1	TRBJ1-5
CASSYAGGQGAHHEQYF	TRBV6-5	TRBJ2-7
CASSMGITVADTQYF	TRBV19	TRBJ2-3
CASSLGTVISSRGNTIYF	TRBV7-9	TRBJ1-3
CASSLAGDGSPLHF	TRBV7-8	TRBJ1-6
CASSSSPSAPRALELFF	TRBV7-2	TRBJ2-2
CASSLTRDTQYF	TRBV7-2	TRBJ2-3
CASSQEWGLGRDTQYF	TRBV4-3	TRBJ2-3
CASSRTGLSSYEQYF	TRBV4-2	TRBJ2-7
CASRTGQVYEQYF	TRBV28	TRBJ2-7
CASSPDRNRGNYGYTF	TRBV5-4	TRBJ1-2
CSAVVAGGTDTQYF	TRBV20-1	TRBJ2-3
CASSYTPGANTGELFF	TRBV6-9	TRBJ2-2
CASSPVGVKSNQPQHF	TRBV4-3	TRBJ1-5
CAWEGGYNYGYTF	TRBV30	TRBJ1-2
CASRFQGGDMVDTF	TRBV7-2	TRBJ1-2
CASSPGGVNTEAFF	TRBV6-4	TRBJ1-1
CASSQGDGGLNTEAFF	TRBV3-2	TRBJ1-1
CASSLRSGRDTGELFF	TRBV11-2	TRBJ2-2
CASSILGGSYEQYF	TRBV19	TRBJ2-7
CASLILLAGVQTQYF	TRBV3-1	TRBJ2-5
CASSWGLAGVRSEQFF	TRBV6-2/TRBV6-3	TRBJ2-1
CASSLGVEDTQYF	TRBV5-4	TRBJ2-3
CASSPQGQGIGYGYTF	TRBV18	TRBJ1-2
CASSLRQAKNSPLHF	TRBV12-3/TRBV12-4	TRBJ1-6
CASIEGDRPYEQYF	TRBV5-1	TRBJ2-7
CASSWSSSGANVLTF	TRBV7-2	TRBJ2-6
CASSLASGGQFLGYTF	TRBV5-4	TRBJ1-2
CASSVALAGVGENQYF	TRBV9	TRBJ2-5
CASSLRTGADQYF	TRBV5-6	TRBJ2-7
CASSAVAGGYTDTQYF	TRBV9	TRBJ2-3
CASSESGYEQYF	TRBV6-1	TRBJ2-7
CAWRIPGRINQPQHF	TRBV30	TRBJ1-5
CASSSSQGPLHF	TRBV28	TRBJ1-6
CASRSTRFRRGEQYF	TRBV19	TRBJ2-7
CASSTTSVATGANVLTF	TRBV11-2	TRBJ2-6
CASSVGGQGIHFYGYTF	TRBV9	TRBJ1-2
CAIAAAKNTEAFF	TRBV10-3	TRBJ1-1
CSALGQGNNQPQHF	TRBV20-1	TRBJ1-5
CASSVATSVGSGELFF	TRBV9	TRBJ2-2
CASSLGASGMNTGELFF	TRBV11-3	TRBJ2-2